This is a list of T cell receptor beta chains from one sample in a study of CD8+ T cells in alopecia areata. Libraries were prepared by immunoSEQ multiplex PCR; TCRdb keeps only in-frame clonotypes and omits some of them. The table records 150,000 to 200,000 clones, 50% to 60% of them present only once. Sequencing used CD4+ T cells sorted from blood. These receptors all stem from a human donor in good health. The CDR3 runs from the conserved cysteine through the conserved F or W. The D gene is left open where the match is weak. For some rows the clone size is stated as once, few or many, or as a class when expanded; others skip it.

v_gene: TRBV29-1
d_gene: TRBD2
abundance: .
j_gene: TRBJ2-7
CDR3aa: CSVPVSGRIYEQYF
CDR3nt: TGCAGCGTACCGGTAAGCGGGAGAATCTACGAGCAGTACTTC

v_gene: TRBV28
d_gene: TRBD1
abundance: many
j_gene: TRBJ2-7
CDR3aa: CASSPSWDRPYEQYF
CDR3nt: TGTGCCAGCAGCCCAAGTTGGGACAGACCCTACGAGCAGTACTTC

v_gene: TRBV10-3
d_gene: .
abundance: .
j_gene: TRBJ1-1
CDR3aa: CAISDRGDTEAFF
CDR3nt: TGTGCCATCAGTGATAGGGGTGACACTGAAGCTTTCTTT

v_gene: TRBV27
d_gene: .
abundance: .
j_gene: TRBJ2-5
CDR3aa: CAAGEGTQYF
CDR3nt: TGTGCAGCAGGGGAAGGGACCCAGTACTTC

v_gene: TRBV7-9
d_gene: TRBD2
abundance: few
j_gene: TRBJ2-5
CDR3aa: CASSFSAGGETQYF
CDR3nt: TGTGCCAGCAGCTTCTCAGCGGGAGGAGAGACCCAGTACTTC

v_gene: TRBV9
d_gene: .
abundance: .
j_gene: TRBJ2-1
CDR3aa: CASSGRSYDNEQFF
CDR3nt: TGTGCCAGCAGCGGACGATCTTACGACAATGAGCAGTTCTTC

v_gene: TRBV7-2
d_gene: TRBD2
abundance: .
j_gene: TRBJ2-4
CDR3aa: CASSTGGAGKNIQYF
CDR3nt: TGTGCCAGCAGCACCGGGGGGGCTGGCAAAAACATTCAGTACTTC

v_gene: TRBV27
d_gene: .
abundance: .
j_gene: TRBJ1-2
CDR3aa: CASSTGTTRSGYTF
CDR3nt: TGTGCCAGCAGCACCGGGACAACCAGGTCTGGCTACACCTTC

v_gene: TRBV4-2
d_gene: .
abundance: .
j_gene: TRBJ1-5
CDR3aa: CASSQASGLRNQPQHF
CDR3nt: TGTGCCAGCAGCCAGGCCTCGGGACTCCGAAATCAGCCCCAGCATTTT

v_gene: TRBV7-9
d_gene: .
abundance: .
j_gene: TRBJ2-5
CDR3aa: CASSLFPPDRTNQETQYF
CDR3nt: TGTGCCAGCAGCTTATTCCCTCCAGATCGTACGAACCAAGAGACCCAGTACTTC

v_gene: TRBV29-1
d_gene: .
abundance: .
j_gene: TRBJ1-3
CDR3aa: CSDAQGPPGNTIYF
CDR3nt: TGCAGCGATGCACAGGGTCCCCCTGGAAACACCATATATTTT